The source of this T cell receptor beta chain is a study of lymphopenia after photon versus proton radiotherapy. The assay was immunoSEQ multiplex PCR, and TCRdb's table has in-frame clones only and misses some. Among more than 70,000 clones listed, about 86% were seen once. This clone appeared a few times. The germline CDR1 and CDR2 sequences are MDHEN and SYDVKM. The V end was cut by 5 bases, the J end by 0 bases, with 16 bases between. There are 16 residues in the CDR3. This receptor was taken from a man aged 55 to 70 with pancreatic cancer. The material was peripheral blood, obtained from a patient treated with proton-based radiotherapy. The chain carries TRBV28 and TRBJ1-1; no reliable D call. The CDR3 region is CASSPPAAGVNTEAFF. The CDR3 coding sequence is TGTGCCAGCAGTCCTCCCGCCGCAGGAGTGAACACTGAAGCTTTCTTT.